This entry lists 15 T cell receptor beta chains sequenced from one sample in a study of blood T cell repertoires in COVID-19 (dated by TCRdb to 2019 to 2021). The library was obtained by the immunoSEQ multiplex PCR assay. TCRdb mirrors the immuneACCESS table, restricted to in-frame sequences. Some clones are absent from its copies; in checked studies, under half trace to an unresolved V gene, and the reason for the others is unknown. In all, the sample holds a few hundred thousand clones, and approximately 87% of those were seen once. The top ten clones comprise roughly a tenth of the sample. Sequences were obtained from PBMCs or T cells enriched from blood (not recorded which). Receptors were obtained from a woman aged 50 to 60 who had recovered from COVID-19.

This rearrangement joins TRBV16 to TRBJ2-3; no clear D gene. Germline-derived CDR1 and CDR2 are KGHSY and FQNENV. This CDR3 region has 14 residues. Trimming took off 1 base at V and 1 base at J, with 6 bases between the two ends. The CDR3 coding sequence is TGTGCCAGCAGCCAATGGGCTGGCACAGATACGCAGTATTTT. It specifies CASSQWAGTDTQYF.

The chain joins TRBV27 to TRBJ1-4; 10 positions agree with TRBD1. J was trimmed by 7 bases and V by 0 bases; bases with no gene match: 20. Germline-derived CDR1 and CDR2 are MNHEY and SMNVEV (reference sequence). This CDR3 spans 21 amino acids. In nucleotides, the CDR3 is TGTGCCAGCAGTTTATCCGGACTCCCCGGGACAGGGGAAGGGCTCGGTGAAAAACTGTTTTTT. This translates into CASSLSGLPGTGEGLGEKLFF.

This clone was found many times. The rearrangement links TRBV7-9 to TRBJ1-4, with D maybe TRBD1 (6 bases). Germline V CDR1 and CDR2: SEHNR, FQNEAQ (reference sequence). The CDR3 length is 15 residues. Trimming took off 5 bases at V and 2 bases at J, with 12 bases between the two ends. The DNA for the CDR3 is TGTGCCAGCAGCCCTGCGGGGGCCACTAATGAAAAACTGTTTTTT. Translating gives CASSPAGATNEKLFF.

The chain recombines TRBV27 with TRBJ2-2, with TRBD1 as a possible D gene (5 bases). Germline CDR1 and CDR2: MNHEY and SMNVEV (reference sequence). The length of the CDR3 is 14 residues. Trimming took 3 bases from V and 6 from J, leaving 11 bases between them. In DNA, the CDR3 is TGTGCCAGCAGTTTTTTTCAGGGCGCCGGGGAGCTGTTTTTT. Protein product: CASSFFQGAGELFF.

The chain has TRBV6-5 and TRBJ2-2, with D hard to call. Germline V gives CDR1 MNHEY, CDR2 SVGAGI. There are 12 residues in the CDR3. V was shortened by 7 bases and J by 8 bases, with 11 bases between the two germline ends. In DNA form, the CDR3 reads TGTGCCAGCACCCGTTCGCGGGGGGAGCTGTTTTTT. The encoded protein is CASTRSRGELFF.

This clone has only one observation. V usage is TRBV18 and J usage is TRBJ2-3; the D gene is possibly TRBD1 (5 bases). Trimming stripped 2 bases from V and 0 bases from J, with 9 bases between. The CDR3 runs 15 residues. CDR1 and CDR2 (germline): KGHSH, LQKENI. DNA for the CDR3: TGTGCCAGCTCACCAGGGGCAGCTAGCACAGATACGCAGTATTTT. Translated, it gives CASSPGAASTDTQYF.

The rearrangement joins TRBV10-3 to TRBJ1-1, with D unclear. The CDR3 consists of 15 residues. With 5 bases removed from V and 0 bases from J, the gap between germline ends came to 13 bases. Germline V gene lookup returns CDR1 ENHRY and CDR2 SYGVKD. CDR3 residues: CAISHPGALNTEAFF. The CDR3 coding sequence is TGTGCCATCAGTCACCCTGGAGCGCTGAACACTGAAGCTTTCTTT.

The chain is built from TRBV5-1 and TRBJ1-1; D is undetermined. Between the trimmed V and J ends, which lost 4 bases and 1 base, there was a span of 11 bases. From germline, CDR1 is SGHRS and CDR2 YFSETQ. The CDR3 runs 14 residues. The CDR3 sequence: CASSPLGQNTEAFF. The DNA for the CDR3 is TGCGCCAGCAGCCCCCTTGGCCAGAACACTGAAGCTTTCTTT. The whole variable domain, remainder taken from reference TRBV5-1 and TRBJ1-1, is KAGVTQTPRYLIKTRGQQVTLSCSPISGHRSVSWYQQTPGQGLQFLFEYFSETQRNKGNFPGRFSGRQFSNSRSEMNVSTLELGDSALYLCASSPLGQNTEAFFGQGTRLTVV.

V gene TRBV9 combines with J gene TRBJ1-1, with 8 nucleotides matching TRBD1. This CDR3 comprises 14 residues. V lost 3 bases to trimming and J lost 4 bases; unmatched junction nucleotides: 5. Germline CDR1 reads SGDLS; CDR2 reads YYNGEE. In DNA, the CDR3 is TGTGCCAGCAGCGCAGGGGGCTCACTCACTGAAGCTTTCTTT. Its translation: CASSAGGSLTEAFF.

The chain links TRBV7-9 to TRBJ1-6; 8 nucleotides align to TRBD1. Germline loops: CDR1 SEHNR, CDR2 FQNEAQ (reference sequence). After removal of 4 bases from V and 10 bases from J, the junction contained 6 bases not matched to a gene. The CDR3 runs to 14 residues. CDR3 bases: TGTGCCAGCAGCTCTGGACAGGGAAACTCACCCCTCCACTTT. Translating gives CASSSGQGNSPLHF.

The CDR3 here is CASSPPRGSTDTQYF. CDR3 nucleotide sequence: TGTGCCAGCAGTCCCCCGCGGGGTAGCACAGATACGCAGTATTTT. V gene TRBV2 combines with J gene TRBJ2-3, with D perhaps matching TRBD2 (6 bases). V lost 5 bases and J lost 0, with 12 bases in between. The CDR3 totals 15 residues. Germline loops: CDR1 SNHLY, CDR2 FYNNEI.

The chain combines TRBV28 with TRBJ1-4, with a weak D call TRBD1 (5 bases). This CDR3 spans 14 amino acids. Trimming cost V 6 bases and J 0 bases, with 8 bases left between them. Germline values: CDR1 MDHEN, CDR2 SYDVKM. Here the CDR3 DNA reads TGTGCCAGCAGCCCCAGGGCAACTAATGAAAAACTGTTTTTT. It codes for CASSPRATNEKLFF.

This clone was found once. This chain joins TRBV11-2 and TRBJ1-1, with a tentative D call TRBD1 (6 bases). CDR1 SGHAT and CDR2 FQNNGV come from the germline V gene. Trimming cost V 1 base and J 3 bases, with 15 bases left between them. This CDR3 comprises 16 residues. This CDR3 is CASSLGQGRFDTEAFF. The CDR3 DNA reads TGTGCCAGCAGCTTAGGGCAGGGGCGATTTGACACTGAAGCTTTCTTT.

This chain links TRBV3-1 (or the pseudogene TRBV3-2) with TRBJ2-1; 7 nucleotides agree with TRBD1. Looked up from germline, CDR1 is LGHDT and CDR2 is YNNKEL (reference sequence). The length of the CDR3 is 13 residues. The ends lost 1 base at V and 10 bases at J; junction bases unmatched: 4. Written as DNA, the CDR3 is TGTGCCAGCAGCCAAGTAGGGGGCGGAGAGCAGTTCTTC. Protein: CASSQVGGGEQFF.

The V call is TRBV5-1, the J call TRBJ1-1, with 7 bases that match TRBD1. The CDR3 contains 16 residues. V lost 5 bases to trimming and J lost 1 base; unmatched junction nucleotides: 11. From germline, CDR1 is SGHRS and CDR2 YFSETQ. Here the CDR3 DNA reads TGCGCCAGCAGAACAAGGAGACAGGGTGGGAACACTGAAGCTTTCTTT. Residues: CASRTRRQGGNTEAFF.